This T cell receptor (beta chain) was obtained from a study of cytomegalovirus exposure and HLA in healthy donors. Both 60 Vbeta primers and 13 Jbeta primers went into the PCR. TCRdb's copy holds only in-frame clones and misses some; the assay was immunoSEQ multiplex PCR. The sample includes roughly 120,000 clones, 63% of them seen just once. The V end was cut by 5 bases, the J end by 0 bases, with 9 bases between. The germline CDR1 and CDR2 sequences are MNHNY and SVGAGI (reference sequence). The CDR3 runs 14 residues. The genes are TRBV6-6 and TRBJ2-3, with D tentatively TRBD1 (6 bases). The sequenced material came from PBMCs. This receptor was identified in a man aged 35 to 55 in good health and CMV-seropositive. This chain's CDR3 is CASSGQRSTDTQYF. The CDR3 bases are TGTGCCAGCAGTGGACAGCGAAGCACAGATACGCAGTATTTT.